This T cell receptor beta chain appears in the sequencing data of a study of shared clonotypes between healthy human individuals. The ends were cut back, 3 bases at V and 7 bases at J, with 15 bases in the middle. The CDR3 length is 14 residues. Germline CDR1 LGHNA, CDR2 YNFKEQ. The donors, all of them Caucasian adults, lived in Nashville, Tennessee. The sample holds many counts of this clone. This table comes from immunoSEQ multiplex PCR, and its TCRdb copy is limited to in-frame clones, with some not included. Of a few hundred thousand clones in the sample, roughly 79% were seen once. This receptor was identified in a woman aged 40 to 50 in good health. Some clones in this sample may be carry-over from other donors' samples. The specimen sequenced was PBMCs. This chain uses TRBV4-2 with TRBJ1-1; tentatively, D is TRBD1 (6 bases). CDR3 DNA sequence: TGTGCCAGCAGCCAGAGGGGGGTTGGGGGTGAAGCTTTCTTT. Translation gives CASSQRGVGGEAFF.